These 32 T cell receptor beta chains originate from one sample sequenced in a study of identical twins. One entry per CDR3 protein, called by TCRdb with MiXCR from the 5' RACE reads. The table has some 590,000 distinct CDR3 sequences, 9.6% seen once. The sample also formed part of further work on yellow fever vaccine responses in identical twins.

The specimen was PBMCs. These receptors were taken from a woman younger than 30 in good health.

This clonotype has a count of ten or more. CDR3 in amino acids: CSVEDRRELFF. The DNA of the CDR3 is TGCAGCGTTGAAGATCGGCGAGAGCTGTTTTTT. V and J are TRBV29-1 and TRBJ2-2; D not resolved. The germline V gene has CDR1 SQVTM and CDR2 ANQGSEA. The ends were cut back, 0 bases at V and 11 bases at J, with 7 bases in the middle. CDR3 length: 11 amino acids.

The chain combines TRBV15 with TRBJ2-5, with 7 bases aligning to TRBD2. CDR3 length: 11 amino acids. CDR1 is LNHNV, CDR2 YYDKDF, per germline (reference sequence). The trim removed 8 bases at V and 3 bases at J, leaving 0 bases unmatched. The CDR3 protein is CATREEETQYF. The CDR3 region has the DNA TGTGCCACCCGGGAGGAAGAGACCCAGTACTTC.

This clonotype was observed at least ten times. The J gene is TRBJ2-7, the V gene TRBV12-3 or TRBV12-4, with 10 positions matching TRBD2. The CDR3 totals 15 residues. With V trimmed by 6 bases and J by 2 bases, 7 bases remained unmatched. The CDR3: CASRGIAGGTYEQYF. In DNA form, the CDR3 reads TGTGCCAGCAGAGGAATAGCGGGAGGAACCTACGAGCAGTACTTC.

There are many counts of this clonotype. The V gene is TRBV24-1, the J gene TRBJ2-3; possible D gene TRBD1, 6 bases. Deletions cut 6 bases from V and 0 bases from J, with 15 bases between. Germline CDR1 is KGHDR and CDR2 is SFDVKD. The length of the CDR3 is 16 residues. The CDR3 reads CATSQLGHSSTDTQYF. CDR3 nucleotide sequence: TGTGCCACCAGTCAACTGGGACATTCTAGCACAGATACGCAGTATTTT.

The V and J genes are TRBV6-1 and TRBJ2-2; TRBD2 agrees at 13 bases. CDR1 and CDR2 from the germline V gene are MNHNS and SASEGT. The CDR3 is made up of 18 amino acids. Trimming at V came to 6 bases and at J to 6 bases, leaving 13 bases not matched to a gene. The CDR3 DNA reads TGTGCCAGCAGCAAAGGACTAGCGGGAGCCTCGGGCGCCGGGGAGCTGTTTTTT. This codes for CASSKGLAGASGAGELFF.

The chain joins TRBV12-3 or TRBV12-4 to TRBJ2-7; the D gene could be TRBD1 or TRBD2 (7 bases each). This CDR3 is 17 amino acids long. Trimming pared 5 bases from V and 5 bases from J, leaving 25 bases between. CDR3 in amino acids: CASSPGPGGVGRNEQYF. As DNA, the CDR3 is TGTGCCAGCAGTCCCGGGCCAGGGGGGGTGGGGAGGAACGAGCAGTACTTC.

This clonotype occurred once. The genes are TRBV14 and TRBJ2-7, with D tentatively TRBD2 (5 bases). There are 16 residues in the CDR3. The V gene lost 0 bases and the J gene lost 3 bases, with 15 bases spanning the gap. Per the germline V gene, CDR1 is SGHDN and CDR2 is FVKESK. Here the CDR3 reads CASSQDPGVFSYEQYF. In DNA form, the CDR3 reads TGTGCCAGCAGCCAAGATCCCGGGGTATTTAGCTACGAGCAGTACTTC.

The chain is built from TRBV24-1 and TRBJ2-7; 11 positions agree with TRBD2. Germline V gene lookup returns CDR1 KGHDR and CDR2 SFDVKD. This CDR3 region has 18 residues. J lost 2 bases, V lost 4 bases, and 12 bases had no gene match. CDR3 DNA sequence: TGTGCCACCAGTGACTCGGGACTAGCGGCCTTGGACCCCTACGAGCAGTACTTC. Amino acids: CATSDSGLAALDPYEQYF.

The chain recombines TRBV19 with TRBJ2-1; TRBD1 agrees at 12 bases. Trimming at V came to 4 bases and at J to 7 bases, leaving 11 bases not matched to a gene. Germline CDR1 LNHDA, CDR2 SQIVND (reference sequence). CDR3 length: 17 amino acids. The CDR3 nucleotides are TGTGCCAGTAGTACAAACACGGGACAGGGGGCGAGGAATGAGCAGTTCTTC. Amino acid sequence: CASSTNTGQGARNEQFF.

CDR3: CASTSQGGAMNTEAFF. The CDR3 region has the DNA TGTGCCAGCACATCCCAAGGGGGCGCCATGAACACTGAAGCTTTCTTT. This chain uses TRBV2 with TRBJ1-1; TRBD1 matches at 7 bases. This CDR3 is built from 16 residues. Trimming cost V 7 bases and J 0 bases; bases outside gene matches: 11. Per germline, CDR1 SNHLY and CDR2 FYNNEI.

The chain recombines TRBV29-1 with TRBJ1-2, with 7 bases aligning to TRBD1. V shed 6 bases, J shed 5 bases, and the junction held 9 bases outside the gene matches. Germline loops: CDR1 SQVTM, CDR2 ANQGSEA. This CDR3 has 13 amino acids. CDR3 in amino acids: CSVEQGPGYGYTF. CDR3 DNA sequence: TGCAGCGTAGAACAGGGGCCGGGGTATGGCTACACCTTC.

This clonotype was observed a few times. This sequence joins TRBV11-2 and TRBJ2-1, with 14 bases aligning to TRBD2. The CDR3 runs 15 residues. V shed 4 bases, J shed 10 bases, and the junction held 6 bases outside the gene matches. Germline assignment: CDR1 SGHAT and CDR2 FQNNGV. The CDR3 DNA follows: TGTGCCAGCAGCTCCGGGACTAGCGGGAGAAGCGAGCAGTTCTTC. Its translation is CASSSGTSGRSEQFF.

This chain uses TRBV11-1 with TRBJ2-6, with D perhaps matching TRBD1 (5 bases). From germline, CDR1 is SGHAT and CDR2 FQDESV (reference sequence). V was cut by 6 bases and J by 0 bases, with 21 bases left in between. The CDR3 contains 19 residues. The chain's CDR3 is CASRPTMGQTPSGANVLTF. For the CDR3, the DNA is TGTGCCAGCAGACCCACTATGGGGCAGACTCCCTCTGGGGCCAACGTCCTGACTTTC.

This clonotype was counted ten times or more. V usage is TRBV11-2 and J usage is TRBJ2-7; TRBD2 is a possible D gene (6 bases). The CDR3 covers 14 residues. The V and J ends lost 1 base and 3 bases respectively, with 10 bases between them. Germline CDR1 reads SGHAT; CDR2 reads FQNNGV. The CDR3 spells CASSLVGGDYEQYF. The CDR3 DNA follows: TGTGCCAGCAGCTTAGTGGGGGGAGACTACGAGCAGTACTTC.

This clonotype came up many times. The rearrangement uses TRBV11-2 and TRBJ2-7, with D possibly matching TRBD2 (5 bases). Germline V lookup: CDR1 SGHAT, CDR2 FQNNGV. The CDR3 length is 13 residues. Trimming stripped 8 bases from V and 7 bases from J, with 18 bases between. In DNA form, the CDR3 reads TGTGCCAGCTCCCAAAGTGGAGGCAGTGAGCAGTACTTC. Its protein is CASSQSGGSEQYF.

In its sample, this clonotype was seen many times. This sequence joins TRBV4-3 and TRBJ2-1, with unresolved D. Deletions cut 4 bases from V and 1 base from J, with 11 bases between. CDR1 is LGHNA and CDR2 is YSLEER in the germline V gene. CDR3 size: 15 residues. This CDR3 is CASSRTTVSYNEQFF. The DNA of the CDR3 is TGCGCCAGCAGCCGGACGACCGTTTCCTACAATGAGCAGTTCTTC.

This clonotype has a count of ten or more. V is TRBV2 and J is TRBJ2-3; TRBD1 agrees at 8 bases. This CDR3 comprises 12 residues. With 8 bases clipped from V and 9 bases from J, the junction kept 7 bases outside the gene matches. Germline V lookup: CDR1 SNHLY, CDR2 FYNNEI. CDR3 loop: CASGTGGFTQYF. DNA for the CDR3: TGTGCCAGCGGGACAGGCGGTTTCACGCAGTATTTT.

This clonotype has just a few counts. CDR3 DNA: TGTGCCAGCAGCTTAGTGGGGGCAAAACAGACCCAGTACTTC. It codes for CASSLVGAKQTQYF. The gene calls are TRBV7-9 and TRBJ2-5, with D perhaps matching TRBD1 (6 bases). Germline V CDR1 and CDR2: SEHNR, FQNEAQ (reference sequence). V dropped 1 base and J dropped 6 bases, with 12 bases sitting between them. CDR3 length: 14 amino acids.

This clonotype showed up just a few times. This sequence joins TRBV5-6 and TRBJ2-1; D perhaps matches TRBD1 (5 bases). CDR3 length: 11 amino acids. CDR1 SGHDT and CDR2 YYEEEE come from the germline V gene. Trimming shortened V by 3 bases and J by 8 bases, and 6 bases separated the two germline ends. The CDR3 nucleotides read TGTGCCAGCAGCTCCAGGGATGAGCAGTTCTTC. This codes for CASSSRDEQFF.

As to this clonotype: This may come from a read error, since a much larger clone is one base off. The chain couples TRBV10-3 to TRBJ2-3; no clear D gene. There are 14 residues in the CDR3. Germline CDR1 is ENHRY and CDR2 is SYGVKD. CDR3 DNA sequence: TGTGCCATCTGTGAGTCTTCTAGCACAGATACGCAGTATTTT. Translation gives CAICESSSTDTQYF.

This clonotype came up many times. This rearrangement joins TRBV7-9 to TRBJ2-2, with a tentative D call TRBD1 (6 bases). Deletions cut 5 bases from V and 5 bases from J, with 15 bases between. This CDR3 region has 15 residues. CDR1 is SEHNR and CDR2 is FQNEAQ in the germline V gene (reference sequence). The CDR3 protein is CASSPSGQWTGELFF. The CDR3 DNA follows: TGTGCCAGCAGCCCTTCGGGACAATGGACCGGGGAGCTGTTTTTT.

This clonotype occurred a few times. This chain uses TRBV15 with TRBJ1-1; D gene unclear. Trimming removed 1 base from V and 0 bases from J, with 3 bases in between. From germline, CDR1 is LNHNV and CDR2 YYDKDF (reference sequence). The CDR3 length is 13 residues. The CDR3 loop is CATSRGVNTEAFF. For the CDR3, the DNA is TGTGCCACCAGCAGAGGCGTGAACACTGAAGCTTTCTTT. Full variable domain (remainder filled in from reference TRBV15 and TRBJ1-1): DAMVIQNPRYQVTQFGKPVTLSCSQTLNHNVMYWYQQKSSQAPKLLFHYYDKDFNNEADTPDNFQSRRPNTSFCFLDIRSPGLGDTAMYLCATSRGVNTEAFFGQGTRLTVV.

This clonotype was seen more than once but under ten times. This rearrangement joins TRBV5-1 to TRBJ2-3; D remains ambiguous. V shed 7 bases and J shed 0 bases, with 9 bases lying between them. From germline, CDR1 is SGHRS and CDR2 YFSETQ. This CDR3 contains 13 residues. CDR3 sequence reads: CASGPSSTDTQYF. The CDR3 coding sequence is TGCGCCAGCGGCCCGTCTAGCACAGATACGCAGTATTTT.

In DNA form, the CDR3 reads TGCAGCGTATCCAAGGGGGGAGGGGGCATAAATGAGCAGTTCTTC. This translates into CSVSKGGGGINEQFF. The chain combines TRBV29-1 with TRBJ2-1; D is perhaps TRBD1 or TRBD2 (7 bases each). Trimming took 6 bases from V and 7 from J, leaving 22 bases between them. The CDR3 runs 15 residues. CDR1 and CDR2 from the germline V gene are SQVTM and ANQGSEA.

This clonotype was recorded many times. This chain's CDR3 is CASSLAPLAGVVSYNEQFF. For the CDR3, the DNA is TGCGCCAGCAGCTTGGCCCCACTAGCGGGAGTAGTCTCCTACAATGAGCAGTTCTTC. The chain couples TRBV5-1 to TRBJ2-1; 11 bases map to TRBD2. This CDR3 region has 19 residues. V gave up 0 bases and J gave up 0 bases; unmatched junction bases: 8. Germline CDR1 is SGHRS and CDR2 is YFSETQ. The whole variable domain, remainder taken from reference TRBV5-1 and TRBJ2-1, is KAGVTQTPRYLIKTRGQQVTLSCSPISGHRSVSWYQQTPGQGLQFLFEYFSETQRNKGNFPGRFSGRQFSNSRSEMNVSTLELGDSALYLCASSLAPLAGVVSYNEQFFGPGTRLTVL.

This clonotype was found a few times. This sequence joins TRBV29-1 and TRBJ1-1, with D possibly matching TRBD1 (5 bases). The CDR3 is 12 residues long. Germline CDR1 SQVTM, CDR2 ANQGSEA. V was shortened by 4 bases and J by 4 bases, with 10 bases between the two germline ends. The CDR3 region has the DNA TGCAGCGTTGGCAGGGATGGCACTGAAGCTTTCTTT. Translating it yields CSVGRDGTEAFF.

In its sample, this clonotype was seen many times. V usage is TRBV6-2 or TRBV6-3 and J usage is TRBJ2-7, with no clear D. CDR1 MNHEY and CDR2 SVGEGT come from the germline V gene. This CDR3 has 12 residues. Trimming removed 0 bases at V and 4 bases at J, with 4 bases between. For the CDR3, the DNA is TGTGCCAGCAGTTACTCCCCATACGAGCAGTACTTC. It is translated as CASSYSPYEQYF.

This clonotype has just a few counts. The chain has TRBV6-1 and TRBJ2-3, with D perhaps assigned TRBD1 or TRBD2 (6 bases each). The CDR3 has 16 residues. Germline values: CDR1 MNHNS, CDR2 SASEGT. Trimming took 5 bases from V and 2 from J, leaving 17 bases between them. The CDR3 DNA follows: TGTGCCAGCAGTAAACAGGGATCGGGGGCCACAGATACGCAGTATTTT. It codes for CASSKQGSGATDTQYF.

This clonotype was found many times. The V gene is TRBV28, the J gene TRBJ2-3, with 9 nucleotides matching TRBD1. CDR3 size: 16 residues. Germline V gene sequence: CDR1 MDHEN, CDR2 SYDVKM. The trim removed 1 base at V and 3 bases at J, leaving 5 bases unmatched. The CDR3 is CASSLSGTGKTDTQYF. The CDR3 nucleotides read TGTGCCAGCAGTTTATCGGGGACAGGGAAAACAGATACGCAGTATTTT.

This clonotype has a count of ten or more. In DNA form, the CDR3 reads TGTGCCAGCAGGAACCCGACGGGGGGTAATTCACCCCTCCACTTT. It is translated as CASRNPTGGNSPLHF. V is TRBV6-2 or TRBV6-3 and J is TRBJ1-6, with D maybe TRBD1 (5 bases). CDR1 and CDR2 from the germline V gene are MNHEY and SVGEGT. The CDR3 sequence is 15 residues long. V shed 6 bases and J shed 6 bases, with 15 bases lying between them.

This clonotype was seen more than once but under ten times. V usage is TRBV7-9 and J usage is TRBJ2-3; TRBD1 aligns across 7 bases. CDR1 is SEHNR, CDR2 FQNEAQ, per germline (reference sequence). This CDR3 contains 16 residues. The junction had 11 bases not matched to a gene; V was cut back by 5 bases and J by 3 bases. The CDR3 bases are TGTGCCAGCAGCCCCCTGGGCAGGGGGTTAACAGATACGCAGTATTTT. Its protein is CASSPLGRGLTDTQYF.

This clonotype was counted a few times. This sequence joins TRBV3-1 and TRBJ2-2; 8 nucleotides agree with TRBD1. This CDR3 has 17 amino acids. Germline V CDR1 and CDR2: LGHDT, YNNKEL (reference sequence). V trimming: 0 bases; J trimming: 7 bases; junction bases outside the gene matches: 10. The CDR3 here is CASSQEFLDRDIGELFF. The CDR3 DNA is TGTGCCAGCAGCCAAGAATTTTTGGACAGGGACATCGGGGAGCTGTTTTTT.